Each of the 19 T cell receptor beta chains below was sequenced from the same sample in a study of shared clonotypes between healthy human individuals. Assay: immunoSEQ multiplex PCR; the TCRdb copy retains only in-frame clones and omits some. The sample yields approximately 1,500,000 clones, 98% seen once. Sequencing was performed on naive CD4+ T cells sorted from blood. The subset denotes: CD45RA+ positively selected. These receptors all come from a man aged 30 to 45 in good health.

This chain uses TRBV6-6 with TRBJ2-7; D is uncertain. The V end lost 0 bases, the J end lost 3 bases, and 12 bases lay between the germline ends. Germline lookup yields CDR1 MNHNY and CDR2 SVGAGI (reference sequence). This CDR3 has 15 amino acids. CDR3 residues: CASSYSKAGVYEQYF. The CDR3 nucleotides are TGTGCCAGCAGTTACTCGAAGGCTGGAGTCTACGAGCAGTACTTC.

This clone was picked up one time. This rearrangement joins TRBV28 to TRBJ2-7, with D possibly TRBD2 on 7 matching bases. This CDR3 spans 16 amino acids. Trimming removed 2 bases from V and 7 bases from J, with 21 bases in between. CDR1 and CDR2 from the germline V gene are MDHEN and SYDVKM. This chain's CDR3 is CASSLEWGAGAWEQYF. CDR3 nucleotide sequence: TGTGCCAGCAGTTTAGAGTGGGGGGCGGGAGCATGGGAGCAGTACTTC. Complete variable domain (other parts from reference TRBV28 and TRBJ2-7): DVKVTQSSRYLVKRTGEKVFLECVQDMDHENMFWYRQDPGLGLRLIYFSYDVKMKEKGDIPEGYSVSREKKERFSLILESASTNQTSMYLCASSLEWGAGAWEQYFGPGTRLTVT.

This chain uses TRBV27 with TRBJ1-2; D perhaps matches TRBD1 (6 bases). Germline loops: CDR1 MNHEY, CDR2 SMNVEV (reference sequence). V was pared by 5 bases and J by 1 base, with 20 bases between. The CDR3 has 17 amino acids. The CDR3 sequence is CASSPTRGQTNNYGYTF. Here the CDR3 DNA reads TGTGCCAGCAGTCCAACCCGGGGGCAGACCAATAACTATGGCTACACCTTC.

The CDR3 nucleotides read TGCGCCAGCAGCAGAGGACAGGGGGAAGGGCCCCAGCATTTT. This sequence encodes CASSRGQGEGPQHF. This rearrangement joins TRBV5-1 to TRBJ1-5, with 10 bases fitting TRBD1. The V segment lost 4 bases and the J segment 9 bases; nucleotides outside the gene matches: 7. From germline, CDR1 is SGHRS and CDR2 YFSETQ. CDR3 length: 14 residues.

V usage is TRBV5-1 and J usage is TRBJ2-2, with 7 bases identical to TRBD2. The V and J ends lost 4 bases and 3 bases, in that order; junction bases with no gene match: 9. CDR1 and CDR2 (germline): SGHRS, YFSETQ. The CDR3 sequence is 16 residues long. Here the CDR3 reads CASSLTSAPDTGELFF. CDR3 sequence (DNA): TGCGCCAGCAGCCTCACTAGCGCTCCCGACACCGGGGAGCTGTTTTTT.

V is TRBV6-6 and J is TRBJ2-7; 7 bases match TRBD2. Germline assignment: CDR1 MNHNY and CDR2 SVGAGI (reference sequence). The CDR3 is 15 residues long. V lost 7 bases, J lost 4 bases, and 13 bases stayed unmatched. This chain's CDR3 is CASTSRAGVKYEQYF. CDR3 sequence (DNA): TGTGCCAGCACCTCTAGGGCGGGGGTCAAGTACGAGCAGTACTTC.

The V and J genes are TRBV11-3 and TRBJ1-1, with D unclear. The V and J ends lost 4 bases and 4 bases respectively, with 10 bases between them. The CDR3 extends over 13 amino acids. Germline V lookup: CDR1 SGHNT, CDR2 YENEEA. The CDR3 sequence is CASSSNSGTEAFF. CDR3 DNA: TGTGCCAGCAGCTCGAACTCCGGCACTGAAGCTTTCTTT. The complete variable domain, with remaining parts taken from reference TRBV11-3 and TRBJ1-1, reads EAGVVQSPRYKIIEKKQPVAFWCNPISGHNTLYWYLQNLGQGPELLIRYENEEAVDDSQLPKDRFSAERLKGVDSTLKIQPAELGDSAVYLCASSSNSGTEAFFGQGTRLTVV.

V gene TRBV2 combines with J gene TRBJ1-5; TRBD1 is a possible D gene (6 bases). Trimming took 5 bases from V and 2 from J, leaving 25 bases between them. Per germline, CDR1 SNHLY and CDR2 FYNNEI. This CDR3 is built from 19 residues. The CDR3 sequence is CASSISTWNREKGNQPQHF. The CDR3 region has the DNA TGTGCCAGCAGTATCTCAACCTGGAACAGGGAAAAGGGCAATCAGCCCCAGCATTTT.

The V gene is TRBV7-3, the J gene TRBJ2-1, with 10 bases identical to TRBD1. Germline V gene sequence: CDR1 SGHTA, CDR2 FQGTGA. The CDR3 has 17 amino acids. V dropped 4 bases and J dropped 3; count of bases not matched to a gene: 9. The CDR3 spells CASSSRTGGFYYNEQFF. The CDR3 DNA sequence: TGTGCCAGCAGCTCCAGGACAGGGGGTTTTTACTACAATGAGCAGTTCTTC.

V and J are TRBV29-1 and TRBJ2-5; 10 nucleotides align to TRBD2. Germline CDR1 SQVTM, CDR2 ANQGSEA. V lost 4 bases, J lost 5 bases, and 16 bases stayed unmatched. This CDR3 comprises 17 residues. CDR3 DNA sequence: TGCAGCGTTGGCGAGGGTGGGAGACTAGCGGGTAGGGAGACCCAGTACTTC. Its protein product is CSVGEGGRLAGRETQYF.

The chain carries TRBV2 and TRBJ1-4, with D unresolved. V lost 8 bases to trimming and J lost 0 bases, with 10 bases between them. The CDR3 runs to 14 residues. The germline V gene encodes CDR1 SNHLY and CDR2 FYNNEI. The CDR3 DNA reads as TGTGCCAGCCAATTCCAAACAACTAATGAAAAACTGTTTTTT. Protein sequence: CASQFQTTNEKLFF.

This chain joins TRBV7-2 and TRBJ2-2, with D perhaps TRBD1 (5 bases). In germline, CDR1 is SGHTA, CDR2 FQGNSA. The CDR3 consists of 17 residues. The V and J ends lost 1 base and 0 bases respectively, with 12 bases between them. The CDR3 region is CASSLVRADANTGELFF. CDR3 coding DNA: TGTGCCAGCAGCTTAGTCAGGGCGGACGCGAACACCGGGGAGCTGTTTTTT.

Only one count was recorded for this clone. This chain joins TRBV9 and TRBJ1-3; no reliable D call. Germline CDR1 and CDR2: SGDLS and YYNGEE. This CDR3 spans 16 amino acids. V was pared by 0 bases and J by 5 bases, with 15 bases between. This CDR3 is CASSVGKDSGRNTIYF. CDR3 sequence (DNA): TGTGCCAGCAGCGTAGGGAAGGACTCGGGAAGAAACACCATATATTTT.

The CDR3 here is CASSTPSGITDTQYF. The CDR3 DNA reads as TGTGCCAGTAGTACCCCAAGCGGGATCACAGATACGCAGTATTTT. The V and J genes are TRBV19 and TRBJ2-3, with 7 bases aligning to TRBD2. CDR1 is LNHDA, CDR2 SQIVND, per germline (reference sequence). This CDR3 is 15 amino acids long. Trimming removed 4 bases from V and 2 bases from J; junction bases left unmatched: 6.

Here the CDR3 DNA reads TGTGCCAGCAGCTTGGAAAGGGGACTAGCAACGAATGAGCAGTTCTTC. Its translation: CASSLERGLATNEQFF. This chain uses TRBV7-8 with TRBJ2-1, with TRBD2 matching over 9 bases. Trimming removed 3 bases from V and 7 bases from J; junction bases left unmatched: 10. Germline CDR1 reads SGHVS; CDR2 reads FQNEAQ. The length of the CDR3 is 16 residues.

The V call is TRBV7-9, the J call TRBJ2-3; D is tentatively TRBD1 or TRBD2 (5 bases each). The CDR3 has 15 amino acids. CDR1 SEHNR and CDR2 FQNEAQ come from the germline V gene (reference sequence). Trimming cost V 3 bases and J 3 bases, with 13 bases left between them. CDR3 bases: TGTGCCAGCAGCTTTGGGACCTATAGGACAGATACGCAGTATTTT. Protein product: CASSFGTYRTDTQYF.

CDR3 DNA: TGTGCCAGTAGTCCGGCCAGCCATCCTGGGGCCAACGTCCTGACTTTC. Translated: CASSPASHPGANVLTF. J is TRBJ2-6 and V is TRBV19; D is undetermined. CDR3 length equals 16 residues. The germline V gene encodes CDR1 LNHDA and CDR2 SQIVND (reference sequence). Trimming cost V 5 bases and J 2 bases, with 13 bases left between them.

This chain uses TRBV7-8 with TRBJ2-7, with 10 positions matching TRBD2. In germline, CDR1 is SGHVS, CDR2 FQNEAQ. V lost 5 bases to trimming and J lost 1 base; unmatched junction nucleotides: 2. The CDR3 is made up of 14 amino acids. The CDR3, as DNA: TGTGCCAGCAGCGCGGGACTAGCGTCCTACGAGCAGTACTTC. Translating it yields CASSAGLASYEQYF.

This chain connects TRBV27 to TRBJ2-2; TRBD2 aligns across 7 bases. CDR3 length equals 15 residues. Germline assignment: CDR1 MNHEY and CDR2 SMNVEV (reference sequence). Unmatched junction bases numbered 5, after V lost 4 bases and J lost 3 bases. The CDR3 is CASSWTRLDTGELFF. Written as DNA, the CDR3 is TGTGCCAGCAGTTGGACTAGACTAGACACCGGGGAGCTGTTTTTT.